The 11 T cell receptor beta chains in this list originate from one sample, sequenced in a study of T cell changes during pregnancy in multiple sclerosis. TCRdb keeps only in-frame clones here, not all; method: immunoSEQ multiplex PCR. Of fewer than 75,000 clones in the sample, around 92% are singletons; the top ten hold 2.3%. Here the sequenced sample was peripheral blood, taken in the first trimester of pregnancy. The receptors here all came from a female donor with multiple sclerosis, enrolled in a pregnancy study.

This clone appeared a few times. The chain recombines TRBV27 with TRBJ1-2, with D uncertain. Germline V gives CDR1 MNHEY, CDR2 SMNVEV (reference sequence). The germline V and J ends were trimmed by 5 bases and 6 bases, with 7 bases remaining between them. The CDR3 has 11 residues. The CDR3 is CASSPGDGYTF. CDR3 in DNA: TGTGCCAGCAGTCCGGGAGATGGCTACACCTTC.

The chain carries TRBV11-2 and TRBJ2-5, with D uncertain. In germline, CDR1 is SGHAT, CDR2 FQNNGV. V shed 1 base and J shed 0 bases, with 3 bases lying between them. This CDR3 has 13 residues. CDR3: CASSLADQETQYF. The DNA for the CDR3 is TGTGCCAGCAGCTTAGCCGACCAAGAGACCCAGTACTTC. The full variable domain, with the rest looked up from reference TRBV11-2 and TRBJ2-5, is EAGVAQSPRYKIIEKRQSVAFWCNPISGHATLYWYQQILGQGPKLLIQFQNNGVVDDSQLPKDRFSAERLKGVDSTLKIQPAKLEDSAVYLCASSLADQETQYFGPGTRLLVL.

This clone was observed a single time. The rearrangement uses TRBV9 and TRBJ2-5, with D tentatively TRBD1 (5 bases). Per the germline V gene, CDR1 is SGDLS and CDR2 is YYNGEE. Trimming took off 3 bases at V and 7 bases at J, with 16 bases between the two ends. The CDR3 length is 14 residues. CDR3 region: CASSGPREQVTQYF. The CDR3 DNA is TGTGCCAGCAGCGGACCCAGGGAACAGGTGACCCAGTACTTC.

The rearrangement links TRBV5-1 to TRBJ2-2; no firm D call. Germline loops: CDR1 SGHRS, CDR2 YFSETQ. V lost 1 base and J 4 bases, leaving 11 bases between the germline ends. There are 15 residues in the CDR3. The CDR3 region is CASSLKEIITGELFF. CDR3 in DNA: TGCGCCAGCAGCTTGAAGGAGATAATCACCGGGGAGCTGTTTTTT. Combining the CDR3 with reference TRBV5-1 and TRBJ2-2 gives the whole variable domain KAGVTQTPRYLIKTRGQQVTLSCSPISGHRSVSWYQQTPGQGLQFLFEYFSETQRNKGNFPGRFSGRQFSNSRSEMNVSTLELGDSALYLCASSLKEIITGELFFGEGSRLTVL.

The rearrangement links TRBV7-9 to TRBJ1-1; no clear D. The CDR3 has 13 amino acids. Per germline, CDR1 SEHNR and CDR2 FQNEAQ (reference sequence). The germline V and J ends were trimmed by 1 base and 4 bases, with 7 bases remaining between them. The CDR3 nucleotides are TGTGCCAGCAGCTTAGTAGGAGCCACTGAAGCTTTCTTT. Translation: CASSLVGATEAFF.

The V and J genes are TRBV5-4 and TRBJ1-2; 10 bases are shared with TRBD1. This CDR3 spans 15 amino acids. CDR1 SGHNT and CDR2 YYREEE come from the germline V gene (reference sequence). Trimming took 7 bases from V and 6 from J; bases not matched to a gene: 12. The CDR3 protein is CASSGTGASMDGYTF. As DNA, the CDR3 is TGTGCCAGCTCCGGGACAGGGGCTTCTATGGATGGCTACACCTTC. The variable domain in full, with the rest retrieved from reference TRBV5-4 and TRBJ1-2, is ETGVTQSPTHLIKTRGQQVTLRCSSQSGHNTVSWYQQALGQGPQFIFQYYREEENGRGNFPPRFSGLQFPNYSSELNVNALELDDSALYLCASSGTGASMDGYTFGSGTRLTVV.

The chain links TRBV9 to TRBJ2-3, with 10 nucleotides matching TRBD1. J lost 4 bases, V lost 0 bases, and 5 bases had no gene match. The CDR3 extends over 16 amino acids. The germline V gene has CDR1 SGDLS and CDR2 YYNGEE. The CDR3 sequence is CASSVGPGQGPDTQYF. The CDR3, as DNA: TGTGCCAGCAGCGTAGGCCCGGGACAGGGGCCAGATACGCAGTATTTT.

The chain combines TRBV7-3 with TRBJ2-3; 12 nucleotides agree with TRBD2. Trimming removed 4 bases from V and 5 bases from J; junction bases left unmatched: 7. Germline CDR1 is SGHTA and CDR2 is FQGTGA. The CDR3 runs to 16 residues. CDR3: CASSSGLAGIVDTQYF. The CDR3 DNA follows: TGTGCCAGCAGCTCCGGACTAGCGGGAATTGTAGATACGCAGTATTTT.

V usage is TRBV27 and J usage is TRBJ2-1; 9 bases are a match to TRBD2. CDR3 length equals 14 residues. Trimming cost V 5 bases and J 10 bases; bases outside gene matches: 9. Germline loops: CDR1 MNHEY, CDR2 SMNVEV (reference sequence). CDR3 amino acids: CASSPVAGAREQFF. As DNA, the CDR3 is TGTGCCAGCAGTCCGGTAGCGGGAGCAAGAGAGCAGTTCTTC.

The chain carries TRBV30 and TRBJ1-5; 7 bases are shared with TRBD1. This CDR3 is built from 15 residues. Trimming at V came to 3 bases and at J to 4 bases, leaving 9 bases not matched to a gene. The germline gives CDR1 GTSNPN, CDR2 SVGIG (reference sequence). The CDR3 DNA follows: TGTGCCTGGAGGCAATCGGGACAGCTTAATCAGCCCCAGCATTTT. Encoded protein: CAWRQSGQLNQPQHF.

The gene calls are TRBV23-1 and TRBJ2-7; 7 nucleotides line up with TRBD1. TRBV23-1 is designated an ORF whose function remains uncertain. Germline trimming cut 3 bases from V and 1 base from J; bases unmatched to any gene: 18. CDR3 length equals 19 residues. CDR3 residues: CASSHRITRHRGQSYEQYF. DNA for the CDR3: TGCGCCAGCAGTCATAGAATTACCCGGCACAGGGGTCAATCCTACGAGCAGTACTTC.